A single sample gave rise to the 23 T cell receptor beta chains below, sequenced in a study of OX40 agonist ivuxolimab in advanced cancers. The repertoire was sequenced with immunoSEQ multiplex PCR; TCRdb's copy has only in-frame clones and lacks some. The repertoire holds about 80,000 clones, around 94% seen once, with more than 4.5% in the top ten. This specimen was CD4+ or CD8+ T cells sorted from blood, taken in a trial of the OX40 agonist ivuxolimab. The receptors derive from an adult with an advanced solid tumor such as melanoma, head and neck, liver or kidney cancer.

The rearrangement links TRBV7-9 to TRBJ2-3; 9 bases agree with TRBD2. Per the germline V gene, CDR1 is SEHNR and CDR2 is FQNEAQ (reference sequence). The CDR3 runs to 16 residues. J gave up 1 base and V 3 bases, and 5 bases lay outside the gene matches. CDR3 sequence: CASSLGGRARTDTQYF. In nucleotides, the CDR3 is TGTGCCAGCAGCTTGGGCGGGAGGGCCCGCACAGATACGCAGTATTTT. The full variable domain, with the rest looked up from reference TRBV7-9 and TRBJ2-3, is DTGVSQNPRHKITKRGQNVTFRCDPISEHNRLYWYRQTLGQGPEFLTYFQNEAQLEKSRLLSDRFSAERPKGSFSTLEIQRTEQGDSAMYLCASSLGGRARTDTQYFGPGTRLTVL.

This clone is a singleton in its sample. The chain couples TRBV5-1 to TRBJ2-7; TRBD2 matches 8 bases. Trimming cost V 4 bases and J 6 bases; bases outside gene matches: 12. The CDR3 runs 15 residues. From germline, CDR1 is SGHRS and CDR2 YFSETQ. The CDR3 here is CASSPLTGGPSEQYF. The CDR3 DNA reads TGCGCCAGCAGCCCCCTTACGGGAGGGCCAAGCGAGCAGTACTTC.

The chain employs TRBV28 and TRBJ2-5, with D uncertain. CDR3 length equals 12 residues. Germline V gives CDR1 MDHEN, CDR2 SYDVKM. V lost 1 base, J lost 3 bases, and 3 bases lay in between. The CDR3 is CASSLFEETQYF. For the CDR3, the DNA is TGTGCCAGCAGTTTATTCGAAGAGACCCAGTACTTC.

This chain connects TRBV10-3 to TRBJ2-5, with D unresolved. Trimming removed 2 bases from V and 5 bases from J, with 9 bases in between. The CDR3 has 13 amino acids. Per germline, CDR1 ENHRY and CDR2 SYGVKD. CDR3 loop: CAISEQQGETQYF. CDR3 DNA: TGTGCCATCAGTGAGCAGCAAGGGGAGACCCAGTACTTC.

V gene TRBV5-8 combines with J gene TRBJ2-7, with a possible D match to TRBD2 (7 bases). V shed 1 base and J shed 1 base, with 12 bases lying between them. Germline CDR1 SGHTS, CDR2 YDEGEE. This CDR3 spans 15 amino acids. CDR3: CASSLLGGQSYEQYF. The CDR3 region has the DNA TGTGCCAGCAGCTTGTTGGGGGGGCAGTCCTACGAGCAGTACTTC.

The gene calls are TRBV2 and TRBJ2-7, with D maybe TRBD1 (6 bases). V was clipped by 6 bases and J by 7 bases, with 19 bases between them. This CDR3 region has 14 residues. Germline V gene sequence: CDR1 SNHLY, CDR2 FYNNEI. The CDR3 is CASRPTTGMGEQYF. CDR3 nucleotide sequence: TGTGCCAGCAGACCCACTACAGGGATGGGGGAGCAGTACTTC.

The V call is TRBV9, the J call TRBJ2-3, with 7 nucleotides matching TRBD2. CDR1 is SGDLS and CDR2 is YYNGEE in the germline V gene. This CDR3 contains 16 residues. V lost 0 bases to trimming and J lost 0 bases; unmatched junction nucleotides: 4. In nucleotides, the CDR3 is TGTGCCAGCAGCGTAGAGGCTAGCGGAAGCACAGATACGCAGTATTTT. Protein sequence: CASSVEASGSTDTQYF.

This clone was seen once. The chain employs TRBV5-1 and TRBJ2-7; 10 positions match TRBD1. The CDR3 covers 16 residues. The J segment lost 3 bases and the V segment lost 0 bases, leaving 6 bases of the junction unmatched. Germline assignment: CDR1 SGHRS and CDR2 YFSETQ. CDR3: CASSLDGQGGNYEQYF. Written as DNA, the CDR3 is TGCGCCAGCAGCTTGGATGGACAGGGGGGCAACTACGAGCAGTACTTC.

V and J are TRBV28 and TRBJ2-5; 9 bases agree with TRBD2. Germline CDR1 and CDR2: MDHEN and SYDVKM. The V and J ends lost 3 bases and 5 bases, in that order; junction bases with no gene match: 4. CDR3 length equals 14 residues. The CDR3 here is CASSLASGTETQYF. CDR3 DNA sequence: TGTGCCAGCAGTTTGGCTAGCGGGACGGAGACCCAGTACTTC. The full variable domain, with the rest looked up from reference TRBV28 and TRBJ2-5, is DVKVTQSSRYLVKRTGEKVFLECVQDMDHENMFWYRQDPGLGLRLIYFSYDVKMKEKGDIPEGYSVSREKKERFSLILESASTNQTSMYLCASSLASGTETQYFGPGTRLLVL.

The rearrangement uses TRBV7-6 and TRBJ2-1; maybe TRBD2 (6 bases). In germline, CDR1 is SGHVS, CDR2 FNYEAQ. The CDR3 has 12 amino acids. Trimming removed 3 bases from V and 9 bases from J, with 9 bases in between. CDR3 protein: CASSFAGSEQFF. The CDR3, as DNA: TGTGCCAGCAGCTTCGCGGGGAGTGAGCAGTTCTTC. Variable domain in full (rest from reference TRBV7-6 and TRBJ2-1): GAGVSQSPRYKVTKRGQDVALRCDPISGHVSLYWYRQALGQGPEFLTYFNYEAQQDKSGLPNDRFSAERPEGSISTLTIQRTEQRDSAMYRCASSFAGSEQFFGPGTRLTVL.

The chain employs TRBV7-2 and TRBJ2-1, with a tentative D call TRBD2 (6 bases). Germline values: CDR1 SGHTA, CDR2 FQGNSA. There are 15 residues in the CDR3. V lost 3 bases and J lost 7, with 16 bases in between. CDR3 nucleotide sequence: TGTGCCAGCAGCTTCGAAGGACTGGGGACTAATGAGCAGTTCTTC. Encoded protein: CASSFEGLGTNEQFF.

The CDR3 loop is CASSQPRGRALDTQYF. DNA of the CDR3: TGTGCCAGCAGCCAACCCCGAGGGAGGGCCTTGGATACGCAGTATTTT. The gene calls are TRBV7-2 and TRBJ2-3; 7 nucleotides line up with TRBD2. The CDR3 totals 16 residues. Trimming at V came to 5 bases and at J to 6 bases, leaving 14 bases not matched to a gene. Looked up from germline, CDR1 is SGHTA and CDR2 is FQGNSA. Looking up the rest from reference TRBV7-2 and TRBJ2-3 gives the full variable domain: GAGVSQSPSNKVTEKGKDVELRCDPISGHTALYWYRQSLGQGLEFLIYFQGNSAPDKSGLPSDRFSAERTGGSVSTLTIQRTQQEDSAVYLCASSQPRGRALDTQYFGPGTRLTVL.

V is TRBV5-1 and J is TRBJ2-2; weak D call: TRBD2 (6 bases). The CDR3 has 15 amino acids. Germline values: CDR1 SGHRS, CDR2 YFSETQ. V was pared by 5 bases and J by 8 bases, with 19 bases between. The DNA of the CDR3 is TGCGCCAGCAGTGAACAGTCGGGGGTATCTGGGGAGCTGTTTTTT. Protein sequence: CASSEQSGVSGELFF.

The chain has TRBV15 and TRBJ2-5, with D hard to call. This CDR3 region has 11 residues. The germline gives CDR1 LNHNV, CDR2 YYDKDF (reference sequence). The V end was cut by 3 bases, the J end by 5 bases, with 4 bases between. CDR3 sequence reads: CATSSSETQYF. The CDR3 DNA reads TGTGCCACCAGCAGCAGCGAGACCCAGTACTTC. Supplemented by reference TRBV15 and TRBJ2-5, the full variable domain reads DAMVIQNPRYQVTQFGKPVTLSCSQTLNHNVMYWYQQKSSQAPKLLFHYYDKDFNNEADTPDNFQSRRPNTSFCFLDIRSPGLGDTAMYLCATSSSETQYFGPGTRLLVL.

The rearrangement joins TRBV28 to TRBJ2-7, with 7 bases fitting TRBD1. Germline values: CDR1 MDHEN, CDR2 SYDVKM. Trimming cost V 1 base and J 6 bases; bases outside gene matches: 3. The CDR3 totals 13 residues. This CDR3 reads CASSLSNRGEQYF. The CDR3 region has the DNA TGTGCCAGCAGTTTATCTAACAGGGGCGAGCAGTACTTC.

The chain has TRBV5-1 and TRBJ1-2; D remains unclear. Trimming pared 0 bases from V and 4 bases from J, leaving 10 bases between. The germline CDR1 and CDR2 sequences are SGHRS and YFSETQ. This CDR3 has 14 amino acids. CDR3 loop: CASSLEDATYGYTF. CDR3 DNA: TGCGCCAGCAGCTTGGAGGACGCGACCTATGGCTACACCTTC.

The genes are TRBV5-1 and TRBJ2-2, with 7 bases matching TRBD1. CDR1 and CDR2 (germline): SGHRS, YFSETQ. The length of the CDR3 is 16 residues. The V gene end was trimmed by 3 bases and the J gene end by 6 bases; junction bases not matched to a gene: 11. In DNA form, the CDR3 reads TGCGCCAGCAGCTCTCAGCCGACAGGGACCCCCGGGGAGCTGTTTTTT. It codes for CASSSQPTGTPGELFF.

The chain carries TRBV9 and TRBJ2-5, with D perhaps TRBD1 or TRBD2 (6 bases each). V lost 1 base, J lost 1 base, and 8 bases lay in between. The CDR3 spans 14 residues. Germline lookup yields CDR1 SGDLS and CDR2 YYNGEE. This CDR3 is CASSVRGAQETQYF. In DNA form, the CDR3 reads TGTGCCAGCAGCGTAAGGGGGGCCCAAGAGACCCAGTACTTC.

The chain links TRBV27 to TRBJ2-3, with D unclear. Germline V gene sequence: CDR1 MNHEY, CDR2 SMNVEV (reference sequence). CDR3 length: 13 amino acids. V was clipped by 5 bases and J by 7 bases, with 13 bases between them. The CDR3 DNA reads TGTGCCAGCAGTCCCTCCATTGGCCATACGCAGTATTTT. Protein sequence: CASSPSIGHTQYF.

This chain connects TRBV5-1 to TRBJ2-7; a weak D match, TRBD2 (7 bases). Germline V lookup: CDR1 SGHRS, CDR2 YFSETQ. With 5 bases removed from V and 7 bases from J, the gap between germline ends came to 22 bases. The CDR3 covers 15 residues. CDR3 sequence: CASSPLGAGVEEQYF. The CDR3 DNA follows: TGCGCCAGCAGTCCCCTGGGGGCGGGAGTGGAAGAGCAGTACTTC.

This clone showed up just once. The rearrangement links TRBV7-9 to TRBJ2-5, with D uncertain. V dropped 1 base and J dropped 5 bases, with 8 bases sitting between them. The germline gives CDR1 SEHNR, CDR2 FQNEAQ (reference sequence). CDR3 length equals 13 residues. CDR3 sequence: CASSLVLAETQYF. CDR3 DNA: TGTGCCAGCAGCTTAGTGCTCGCGGAGACCCAGTACTTC.

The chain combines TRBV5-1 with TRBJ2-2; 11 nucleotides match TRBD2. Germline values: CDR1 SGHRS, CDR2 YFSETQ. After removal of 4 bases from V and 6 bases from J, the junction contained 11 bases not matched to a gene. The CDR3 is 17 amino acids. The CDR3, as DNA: TGCGCCAGCAGCCCACAATTACTAGCGGGAGTGGCCGGGGAGCTGTTTTTT. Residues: CASSPQLLAGVAGELFF.

CDR3 protein: CATQHYSNQPQHF. CDR3 bases: TGTGCCACACAGCATTATAGCAATCAGCCCCAGCATTTT. This chain joins TRBV19 and TRBJ1-5; D is ambiguous. Between the trimmed V and J ends, which lost 10 bases and 0 bases, there was a span of 10 bases. CDR3 size: 13 residues. CDR1 and CDR2 from the germline V gene are LNHDA and SQIVND (reference sequence).